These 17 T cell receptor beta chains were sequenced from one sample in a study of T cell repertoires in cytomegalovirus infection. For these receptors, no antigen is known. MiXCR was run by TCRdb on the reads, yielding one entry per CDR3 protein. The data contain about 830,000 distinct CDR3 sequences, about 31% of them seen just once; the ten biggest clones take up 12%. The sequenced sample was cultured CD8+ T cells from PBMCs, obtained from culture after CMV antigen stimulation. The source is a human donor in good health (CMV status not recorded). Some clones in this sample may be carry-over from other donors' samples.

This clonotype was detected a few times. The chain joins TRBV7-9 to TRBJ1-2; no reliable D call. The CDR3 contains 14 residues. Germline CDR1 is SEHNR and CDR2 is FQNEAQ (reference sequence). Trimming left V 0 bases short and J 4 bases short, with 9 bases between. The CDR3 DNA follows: TGTGCCAGCAGCTTAGCTACACCGGGCTATGGCTACACCTTC. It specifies CASSLATPGYGYTF.

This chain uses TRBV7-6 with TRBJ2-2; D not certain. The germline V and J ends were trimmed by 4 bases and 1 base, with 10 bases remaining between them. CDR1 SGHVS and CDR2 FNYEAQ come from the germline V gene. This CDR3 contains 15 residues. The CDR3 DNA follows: TGTGCCAGCAGCTCCGCCTGGGAGAACACCGGGGAGCTGTTTTTT. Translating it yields CASSSAWENTGELFF.

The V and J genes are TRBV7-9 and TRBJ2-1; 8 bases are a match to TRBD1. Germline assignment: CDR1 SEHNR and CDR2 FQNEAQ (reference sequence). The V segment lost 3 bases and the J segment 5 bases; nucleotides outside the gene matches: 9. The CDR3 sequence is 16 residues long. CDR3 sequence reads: CASSFSGQGRHNEQFF. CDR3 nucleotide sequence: TGTGCCAGCAGCTTTTCAGGACAGGGTCGGCACAATGAGCAGTTCTTC.

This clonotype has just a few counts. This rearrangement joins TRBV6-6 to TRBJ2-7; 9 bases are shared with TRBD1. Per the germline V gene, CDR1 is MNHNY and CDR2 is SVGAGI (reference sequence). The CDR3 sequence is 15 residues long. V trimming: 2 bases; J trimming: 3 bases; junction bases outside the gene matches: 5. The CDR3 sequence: CASSYPGTGIYEQYV. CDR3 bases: TGTGCCAGCAGTTACCCCGGGACAGGGATCTACGAGCAGTACGTC.

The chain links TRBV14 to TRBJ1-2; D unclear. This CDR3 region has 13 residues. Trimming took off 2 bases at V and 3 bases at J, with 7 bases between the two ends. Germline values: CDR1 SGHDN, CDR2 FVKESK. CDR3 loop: CASSQTFHYGYTF. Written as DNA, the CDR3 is TGTGCCAGCAGCCAAACATTCCACTATGGCTACACCTTC.

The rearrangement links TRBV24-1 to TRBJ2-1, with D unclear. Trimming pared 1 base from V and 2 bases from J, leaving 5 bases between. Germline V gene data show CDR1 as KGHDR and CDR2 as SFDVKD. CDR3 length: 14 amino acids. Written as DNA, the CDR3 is TGTGCCACCAGTGATTTTAACACCTACAATGAGCAGTTCTTC. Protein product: CATSDFNTYNEQFF.

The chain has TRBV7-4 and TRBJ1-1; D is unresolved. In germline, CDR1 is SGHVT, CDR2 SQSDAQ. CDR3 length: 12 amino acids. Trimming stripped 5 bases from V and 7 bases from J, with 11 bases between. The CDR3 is CASSSPGVEAFF. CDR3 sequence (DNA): TGTGCCAGCAGCAGTCCGGGAGTTGAAGCTTTCTTT.

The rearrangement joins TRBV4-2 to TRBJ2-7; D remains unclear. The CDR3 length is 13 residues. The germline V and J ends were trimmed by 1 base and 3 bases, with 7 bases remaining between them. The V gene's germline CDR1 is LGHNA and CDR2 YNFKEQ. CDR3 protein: CASSQGLHYEQYF. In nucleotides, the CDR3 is TGTGCCAGCAGCCAAGGTCTCCACTACGAGCAGTACTTC.

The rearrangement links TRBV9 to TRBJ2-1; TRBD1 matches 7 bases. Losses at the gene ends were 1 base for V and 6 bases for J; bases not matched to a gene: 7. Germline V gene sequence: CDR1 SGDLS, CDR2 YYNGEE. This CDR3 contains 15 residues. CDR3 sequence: CASSVSKAGGNEQFF. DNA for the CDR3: TGTGCCAGCAGCGTAAGTAAGGCAGGGGGCAATGAGCAGTTCTTC.

CDR3 sequence reads: CASSSDRGIEDYGYTF. Written as DNA, the CDR3 is TGCGCCAGCAGCTCCGACAGGGGGATCGAGGATTATGGCTACACCTTC. The chain joins TRBV5-1 to TRBJ1-2; TRBD1 matches 9 bases. CDR3 length equals 16 residues. Trimming cost V 3 bases and J 5 bases; bases outside gene matches: 11. Germline values: CDR1 SGHRS, CDR2 YFSETQ.

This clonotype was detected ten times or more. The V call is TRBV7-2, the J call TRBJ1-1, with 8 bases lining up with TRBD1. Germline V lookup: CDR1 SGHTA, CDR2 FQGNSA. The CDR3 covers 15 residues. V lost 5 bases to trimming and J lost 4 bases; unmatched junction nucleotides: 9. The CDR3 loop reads CASSPPRTGSTEAFF. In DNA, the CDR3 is TGTGCCAGCAGCCCTCCAAGGACAGGGAGCACTGAAGCTTTCTTT.

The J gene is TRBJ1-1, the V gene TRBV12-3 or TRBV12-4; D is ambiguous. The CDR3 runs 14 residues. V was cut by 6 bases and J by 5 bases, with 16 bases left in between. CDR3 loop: CASRTDHDPTEAFF. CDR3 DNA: TGTGCCAGCAGGACGGATCACGACCCAACTGAAGCTTTCTTT.

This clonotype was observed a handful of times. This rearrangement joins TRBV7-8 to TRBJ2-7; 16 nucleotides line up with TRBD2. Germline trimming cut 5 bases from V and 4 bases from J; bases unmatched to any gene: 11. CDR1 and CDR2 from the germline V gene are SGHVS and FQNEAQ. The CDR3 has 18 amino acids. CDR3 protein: CASSPGGTSGGGGYEQYV. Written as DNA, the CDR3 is TGTGCCAGCAGCCCAGGAGGGACTAGCGGGGGGGGGGGTTACGAGCAGTACGTC.

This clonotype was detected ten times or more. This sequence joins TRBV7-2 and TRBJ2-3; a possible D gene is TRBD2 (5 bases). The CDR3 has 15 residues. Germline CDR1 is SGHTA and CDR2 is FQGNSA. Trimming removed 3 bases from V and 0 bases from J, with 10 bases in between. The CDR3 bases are TGTGCCAGCAGCTTGGACGGGGTGAGCACAGATACGCAGTATTTT. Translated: CASSLDGVSTDTQYF.

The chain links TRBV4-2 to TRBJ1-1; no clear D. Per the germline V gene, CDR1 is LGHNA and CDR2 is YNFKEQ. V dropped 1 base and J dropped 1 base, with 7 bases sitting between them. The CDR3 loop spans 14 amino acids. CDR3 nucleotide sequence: TGTGCCAGCAGCCAAGGGTGGCCGAACACTGAAGCTTTCTTT. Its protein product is CASSQGWPNTEAFF.

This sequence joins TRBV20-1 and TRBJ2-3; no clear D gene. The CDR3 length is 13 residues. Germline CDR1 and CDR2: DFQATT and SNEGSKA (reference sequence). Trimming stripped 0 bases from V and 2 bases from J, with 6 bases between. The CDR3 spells CSARDGHTDTQYF. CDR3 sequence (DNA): TGCAGTGCTAGAGATGGGCACACAGATACGCAGTATTTT.

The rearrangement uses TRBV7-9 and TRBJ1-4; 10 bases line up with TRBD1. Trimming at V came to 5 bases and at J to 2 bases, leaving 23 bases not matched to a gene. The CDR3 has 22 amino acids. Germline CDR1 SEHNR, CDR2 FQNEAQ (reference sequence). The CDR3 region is CASSPSGGGFGTGDDTNEKLFF. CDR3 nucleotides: TGTGCCAGCAGCCCGTCCGGAGGGGGTTTCGGGACAGGGGATGATACTAATGAAAAACTGTTTTTT.